This is a list of T cell receptor beta chains from one sample in a study of beta chain features in type 1 diabetes. Clones were sequenced by immunoSEQ multiplex PCR, and TCRdb holds only the in-frame ones, with some missing. The sample shows 300,000 to 350,000 clones, around 8.5% of them seen only once. Sequencing used central memory CD4+ T cells from blood. The receptors derive from a man aged 30 to 45 with type 1 diabetes. Both conserved end residues are part of each CDR3. Each record gives: CDR3 protein, CDR3 DNA, clone size, J gene, V gene, D gene. D genes are given only for firm matches. Size is stated for part of the rows, as once, few or many counts, or as a class when the clone is expanded.

CASSTLRGGLSEAFF TGTGCCAGCAGTACCCTACGAGGGGGACTTAGTGAAGCTTTCTTT . TRBJ1-1 TRBV6-6 .
CASSPLDRDPYEQYF TGTGCCAGCAGCCCACTCGACAGGGACCCCTACGAGCAGTACTTC few TRBJ2-7 TRBV14 TRBD1
CASSLTGFNTEAFF TGTGCCAGCAGTCTGACAGGATTCAACACTGAAGCTTTCTTT few TRBJ1-1 TRBV7-9 .
CASSYDGGSNQPQHF TGTGCCAGCAGTTATGACGGGGGAAGCAATCAGCCCCAGCATTTT few TRBJ1-5 TRBV6-6 .
CASSGGATPDTQYF TGTGCCAGCAGCGGGGGGGCTACCCCAGATACGCAGTATTTT . TRBJ2-3 TRBV28 TRBD2
CASSLRVAGTEAFF TGTGCCAGCAGCTTAAGGGTTGCGGGAACTGAAGCTTTCTTT . TRBJ1-1 TRBV7-2 .
CATSRDRGNIQYF TGTGCCACCAGCAGAGACAGGGGAAACATTCAGTACTTC few TRBJ2-4 TRBV15 .
CASSLADTIQYF TGTGCCAGCAGCTTGGCAGACACCATTCAGTACTTC few TRBJ2-4 TRBV5-8 .
CASSQGAAGGHGETQYF TGTGCCAGCAGCCAAGGGGCAGCGGGGGGGCATGGAGAGACCCAGTACTTC few TRBJ2-5 TRBV14 TRBD2
CASSTGTGMSYEQYF TGTGCCAGCAGCACCGGGACAGGAATGTCCTACGAGCAGTACTTC few TRBJ2-7 TRBV7-2 TRBD1
CASSYSGGGSQFF TGTGCCAGCAGCTACTCTGGAGGAGGGTCCCAGTTCTTC few TRBJ2-1 TRBV11-2 .
CASSGSSGGSEQYF TGTGCCAGCAGTGGATCAAGCGGGGGGTCCGAGCAGTACTTC many TRBJ2-7 TRBV2 TRBD2
CASSYSRGALYNEQFF TGTGCCAGCAGTTACTCGAGGGGGGCCTTATACAATGAGCAGTTCTTC few TRBJ2-1 TRBV6-5 .
CASSLLGQTYNEQFF TGTGCCAGCAGCCTATTGGGACAAACCTACAATGAGCAGTTCTTC . TRBJ2-1 TRBV7-9 .
CASSLNRAAYGYTF TGTGCCAGCAGCTTGAACAGGGCTGCCTATGGCTACACCTTC . TRBJ1-2 TRBV5-6 .
CASSLSQGQQGNTIYF TGTGCCAGCTCGCTATCCCAGGGACAGCAAGGAAACACCATATATTTT few TRBJ1-3 TRBV18 TRBD1
CASSSYRLDEQYF TGTGCCAGCAGTTCCTACAGGCTCGACGAGCAGTACTTC many TRBJ2-7 TRBV28 .
CSVEGQGAVETQYF TGCAGCGTTGAAGGACAGGGGGCCGTGGAGACCCAGTACTTC few TRBJ2-5 TRBV29-1 TRBD1
CASRRGGTYGYTF TGTGCCAGCAGAAGGGGAGGAACCTATGGCTACACCTTC . TRBJ1-2 TRBV6-5 .
CASSLRLAGGLGDTQYF TGTGCCAGCAGCCTCCGACTAGCGGGGGGTCTAGGAGATACGCAGTATTTT few TRBJ2-3 TRBV7-2 TRBD2
CASSLGHPGEPQHF TGTGCCAGCAGTCTGGGACACCCCGGGGAGCCCCAGCATTTT many TRBJ1-5 TRBV28 .
CASSSGTGGNPPLHF TGTGCCAGCAGCTCCGGGACAGGGGGCAATCCACCCCTCCACTTT few TRBJ1-6 TRBV7-6 TRBD1
CASSPQGRVNTEAFF TGTGCCAGCAGTCCACAGGGGAGAGTGAACACTGAAGCTTTCTTT . TRBJ1-1 TRBV27 TRBD1
CASSLDGPRVTEAFF TGTGCCAGCAGCTTAGACGGACCGCGGGTGACTGAAGCTTTCTTT few TRBJ1-1 TRBV7-2 .
CASSQASDRAFSPLHF TGCGCCAGCAGCCAGGCTAGCGACAGGGCCTTCTCACCCCTCCACTTT . TRBJ1-6 TRBV4-1 TRBD1